This TCR beta chain was sequenced during a study of siplizumab effects on memory and regulatory T cells (dated by TCRdb to the late 2010s). Study-wide context: The effect of the anti-CD2 antibody siplizumab on alloreactive T-cell subsets was examined in allogeneic mixed lymphocyte reactions constructed from human PBMCs.

Sorted unstimulated T cells and proliferating T cells recovered from mixed lymphocyte reactions were subjected to TCRbeta CDR3 sequencing. Fresh whole blood from approximately 9 HLA-typed healthy donors was used to isolate PBMCs. From cysteine to phenylalanine, the CDR3 is 13 amino acids long. Only the CDR3 region is kept as DNA, spanning 39 bases read in frame from base 1. The germline V gene supplies CDR1 KGHSH and CDR2 LQKENI. Deletion took 5 bases off V and 1 base off J, with a span of 8 bases between the germline ends. Points on this clone: No cognate antigen has been identified for it. Per-base qualities were not stored, and no clone one base away is much larger.

What the research found in general, with its limitations: No functional confirmation was obtained for the suppressive function of proliferating Tregs from siplizumab cultures. Because sequences at frequencies below about 10^-5 were poorly captured, only a minor fraction of alloreactive clones could be mapped back to unstimulated subsets. Among mappable alloreactive CD4+ clones, an average Treg-derived fraction of almost 70% was observed with siplizumab, compared with 25% to 30% in control reactions. The cumulative frequency of alloreactive sequences that could be traced back to unstimulated CD4+ memory T cells was significantly reduced by siplizumab. Roughly 75-95% of proliferating CD4+ or CD8+ clones could not be assigned a naive or memory phenotype. Unstimulated naive T cells appeared to be more diverse than memory T cells, and naive cells seemed to make a substantial contribution to the alloresponse.

Receptors were amplified or captured by the immunoSEQ multiplex PCR assay. The deep sequencing platform assayed some 98,000 TCR templates per sample. Genomic DNA extracted from sorted T cells was the material used for TCRbeta CDR3 sequencing. Per the original workflow: The R programming language was used for clonal analysis of TCRbeta CDR3 data. Unstimulated samples were compared with post-reaction CFSE-low samples to define alloreactive CD4+ and CD8+ clones. By matching sequences to the repertoires of sorted unstimulated Treg and non-Treg cells, each alloreactive CD4+ clone was assigned a regulatory or non-regulatory origin. Entries here come from immuneACCESS through TCRdb and include only in-frame sequences with V and J called. Some clones fail to appear in such tables; in the studies checked, an unresolved V gene covers under half of the shortfall, and the cause of the remainder is unknown. Clone size and V and J calls were adopted from that table, with D and trimming inferred from the DNA. The sample contains some 97,000 clones, more than 85% of them found a single time. Roughly 2.7% of the sample is taken by the ten largest.

Recombination joined TRBV18 with TRBJ1-1, with an unclear D gene assignment. The sequenced sample was CD4+ T cells sorted from blood. The clonotype comes from a human donor in good health. Some clones in this sample may be carry-over from other donors' samples. The base sequence is TGTGCCAGCTCAGCCCCGGGGAACACTGAAGCTTTCTTT. Its translation reads: CASSAPGNTEAFF.